These 9 T cell receptor beta chains share one sample of origin, sequenced in a study of T cells after yellow fever vaccination. TCRdb recomputed calls from the 5' RACE reads with MiXCR, one row per CDR3 protein. Here the sample spans hundreds of thousands of distinct CDR3 sequences, 8.5% to 10% being singletons. Sequencing was performed on PBMCs, taken on the day of the first yellow fever vaccination. The receptors originated from a man aged 18 to 29 who received the YFV17D yellow fever vaccine.

This clonotype was recorded a few times. This chain links TRBV5-1 with TRBJ2-1; 9 bases are shared with TRBD1. CDR1 and CDR2 (germline): SGHRS, YFSETQ. This CDR3 is 18 amino acids long. Losses at the gene ends were 4 bases for V and 9 bases for J; bases not matched to a gene: 20. The CDR3 DNA reads TGCGCCAGCAGCGTCGGATCTACCGGGACAGGGCTTGTGTTTGAGCAGTTCTTC. Translating gives CASSVGSTGTGLVFEQFF. The full variable domain, in which reference TRBV5-1 and TRBJ2-1 provide the parts outside the CDR3, is KAGVTQTPRYLIKTRGQQVTLSCSPISGHRSVSWYQQTPGQGLQFLFEYFSETQRNKGNFPGRFSGRQFSNSRSEMNVSTLELGDSALYLCASSVGSTGTGLVFEQFFGPGTRLTVL.

In its sample, this clonotype was seen a few times. DNA for the CDR3: TGCACCAGCAGCCAAGTTAGCGGGCCCCTCCAAGAGACCCAGTACTTC. Its protein product is CTSSQVSGPLQETQYF. The chain employs TRBV1 and TRBJ2-5; TRBD2 is the table's D call, not checked against the DNA. TRBV1 is described as a pseudogene. The CDR3 is made up of 16 amino acids.

This sequence joins TRBV7-2 and TRBJ2-1; perhaps TRBD1 as D (5 bases). The V end was cut by 1 base, the J end by 4 bases, with 11 bases between. Per germline, CDR1 SGHTA and CDR2 FQGNSA. The CDR3 is 15 residues long. The CDR3, as DNA: TGTGCCAGCAGCTTAGACCAGGGTGGGTACAATGAGCAGTTCTTC. Its protein is CASSLDQGGYNEQFF.

This clonotype was counted only a few times. The chain links TRBV30 to TRBJ2-2; the match to TRBD1 covers 12 bases. Germline loops: CDR1 GTSNPN, CDR2 SVGIG (reference sequence). This CDR3 is 16 amino acids long. V dropped 4 bases and J dropped 7; count of bases not matched to a gene: 10. The CDR3 nucleotides are TGTGCCTGGATCACCGGGACAGGGGGCGCTATCGGGGAGCTGTTTTTT. This codes for CAWITGTGGAIGELFF.

This chain joins TRBV6-1 and TRBJ2-5; no definite D call. The germline V and J ends were trimmed by 9 bases and 3 bases, with 17 bases remaining between them. The CDR3 extends over 14 amino acids. The germline V gene encodes CDR1 MNHNS and CDR2 SASEGT. DNA for the CDR3: TGTGCCAGTAACAAACTCCGGCGAAAAGAGACCCAGTACTTC. Encoded protein: CASNKLRRKETQYF.

The V gene is TRBV25-1, the J gene TRBJ1-2, with 8 bases matching TRBD1. The V and J ends lost 3 bases and 13 bases, in that order; junction bases with no gene match: 10. Germline loops: CDR1 MGHDK, CDR2 SYGVNS. The CDR3 totals 13 residues. The CDR3 is CASSEFHRTGFTF. In DNA form, the CDR3 reads TGTGCCAGCAGTGAGTTTCATCGGACAGGGTTCACCTTC.

The chain links TRBV18 to TRBJ2-3; D is unclear. The CDR3 consists of 15 residues. Germline-derived CDR1 and CDR2 are KGHSH and LQKENI. V shed 2 bases and J shed 0 bases, with 9 bases lying between them. CDR3 loop: CASSPKWGSTDTQYF. DNA for the CDR3: TGTGCCAGCTCACCAAAGTGGGGTAGCACAGATACGCAGTATTTT.

This rearrangement joins TRBV12-3 or TRBV12-4 to TRBJ2-5; TRBD2 might be the D (5 bases). Trimming pared 6 bases from V and 4 bases from J, leaving 12 bases between. This CDR3 is built from 13 residues. CDR3 amino acids: CASSSSMGETQYF. The CDR3 coding sequence is TGTGCCAGCAGCTCTAGCATGGGAGAGACCCAGTACTTC.

This clonotype was recorded a few times. The chain carries TRBV7-2 and TRBJ2-1; 9 bases agree with TRBD2. V dropped 7 bases and J dropped 3; count of bases not matched to a gene: 7. The CDR3 length is 15 residues. CDR1 is SGHTA and CDR2 is FQGNSA in the germline V gene. CDR3 coding DNA: TGTGCCAGCAAGGTGCGGGAGGGGGGCTACAATGAGCAGTTCTTC. This sequence encodes CASKVREGGYNEQFF.